The clone carrying this T cell receptor beta chain was seen repeatedly, ten times or more. Antigen: not known. The record originates from a study of blood T cells in healthy people across ages. Findings and caveats of the study: With naive T cell percentage, TCR beta diversity showed a strong correlation. Among T cells, TCR beta diversity per million cells dropped roughly linearly as age rose. The study regarded diversity estimates from one million T cells as underestimates.

For the second PCR, which ran for roughly 6 to 11 cycles, a sample-barcoded 5' primer and a J-beta primer mix were used. TCRdb reprocessed the 5' RACE reads with MiXCR, giving one entry per CDR3 protein. This repertoire shows 550,000 to 750,000 distinct CDR3 sequences, around 21% found once; its top ten account for 3% to 4.5%. Germline V gives CDR1 SGHRS, CDR2 YFSETQ. V shed 2 bases, J shed 3 bases, and the junction held 4 bases outside the gene matches. This CDR3 has 15 amino acids. The chain combines TRBV5-1 with TRBJ2-7; 11 bases are a match to TRBD2. Sequenced input: blood. This clonotype originated in a man between 65 and 85 years old in good health. The CDR3, as DNA: TGCGCCAGCAGCTTACTAGCGGGAGAGAGCTACGAGCAGTACTTC. It specifies CASSLLAGESYEQYF.